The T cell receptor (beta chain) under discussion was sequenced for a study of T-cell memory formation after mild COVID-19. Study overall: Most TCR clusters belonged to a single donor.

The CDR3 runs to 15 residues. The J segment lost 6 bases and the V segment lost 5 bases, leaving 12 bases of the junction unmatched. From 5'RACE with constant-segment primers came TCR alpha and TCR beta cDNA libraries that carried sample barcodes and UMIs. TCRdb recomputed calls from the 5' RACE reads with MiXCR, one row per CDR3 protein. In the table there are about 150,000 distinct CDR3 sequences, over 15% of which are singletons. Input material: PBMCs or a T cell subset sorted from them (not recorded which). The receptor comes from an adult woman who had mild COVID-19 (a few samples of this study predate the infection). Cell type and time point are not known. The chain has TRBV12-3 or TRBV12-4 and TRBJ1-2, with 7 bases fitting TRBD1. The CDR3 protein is CASSLRRGRRDGYTF. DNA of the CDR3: TGTGCCAGCAGTCTACGGAGGGGGCGAAGAGATGGCTACACCTTC.